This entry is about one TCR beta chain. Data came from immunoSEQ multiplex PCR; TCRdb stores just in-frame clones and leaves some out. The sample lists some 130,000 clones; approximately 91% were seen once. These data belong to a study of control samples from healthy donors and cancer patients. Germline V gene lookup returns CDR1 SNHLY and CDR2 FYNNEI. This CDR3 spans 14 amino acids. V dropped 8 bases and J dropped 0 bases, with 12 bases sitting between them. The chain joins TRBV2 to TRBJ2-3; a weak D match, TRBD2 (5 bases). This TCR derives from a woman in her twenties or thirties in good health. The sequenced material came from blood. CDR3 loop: CASEGRGSTDTQYF. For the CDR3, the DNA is TGTGCCAGCGAGGGTCGCGGGAGCACAGATACGCAGTATTTT.